The 32 T cell receptor beta chains below come from one sample, sequenced in a study of early T cells in non-severe SARS-CoV-2 infection. TCRdb reprocessed the 5' RACE reads via MiXCR and lists one record per CDR3 protein. The data show more than 90,000 distinct CDR3 sequences, with roughly 11% seen just once and approximately 5.3% held by the top ten. The sample comprised whole blood. Receptors originate from an adult who was a healthcare worker with PCR-confirmed SARS-CoV-2 infection or an uninfected control (not recorded which).

There are many counts of this clonotype. The V call is TRBV11-2, the J call TRBJ2-1, with 8 bases that match TRBD2. Germline loops: CDR1 SGHAT, CDR2 FQNNGV. J gave up 6 bases and V 8 bases, and 15 bases lay outside the gene matches. The CDR3 length is 16 residues. CDR3 residues: CASRALSGRGGNEQFF. For the CDR3, the DNA is TGTGCCAGCCGCGCTCTGAGCGGGAGAGGGGGCAATGAGCAGTTCTTC.

The CDR3, as DNA: TGTGCCAGCAGCTTAGAAGTAGCGGGACAAGATACGCAGTATTTT. Protein product: CASSLEVAGQDTQYF. This chain joins TRBV7-9 and TRBJ2-3; 8 positions match TRBD2. J was trimmed by 5 bases and V by 1 base; bases with no gene match: 5. The germline V gene encodes CDR1 SEHNR and CDR2 FQNEAQ (reference sequence). The length of the CDR3 is 15 residues.

This clonotype has only a few counts. The chain employs TRBV4-2 and TRBJ2-3; 10 nucleotides align to TRBD1. The V and J ends lost 1 base and 7 bases, in that order; junction bases with no gene match: 8. The CDR3 spans 16 residues. Germline V gene lookup returns CDR1 LGHNA and CDR2 YNFKEQ. The CDR3 DNA reads as TGTGCCAGCAGCCAAGCCGGGACAGGGGATATGTATACGCAGTATTTT. Protein: CASSQAGTGDMYTQYF.

The chain combines TRBV29-1 with TRBJ2-1, with D unclear. V dropped 4 bases and J dropped 4 bases, with 8 bases sitting between them. CDR1 and CDR2 from the germline V gene are SQVTM and ANQGSEA. The CDR3 is 12 amino acids. The CDR3 nucleotides read TGCAGCGTTGGGCCCCCTTACAATGAGCAGTTCTTC. Translation: CSVGPPYNEQFF.

J is TRBJ2-7 and V is TRBV19; D is undetermined. The CDR3 loop spans 14 amino acids. V was pared by 6 bases and J by 6 bases, with 18 bases between. Germline CDR1 reads LNHDA; CDR2 reads SQIVND (reference sequence). This CDR3 reads CASSYDPPWSEQYF. The CDR3 DNA follows: TGTGCCAGTAGCTATGATCCGCCCTGGAGCGAGCAGTACTTC. Looking up the rest from reference TRBV19 and TRBJ2-7 gives the full variable domain: DGGITQSPKYLFRKEGQNVTLSCEQNLNHDAMYWYRQDPGQGLRLIYYSQIVNDFQKGDIAEGYSVSREKKESFPLTVTSAQKNPTAFYLCASSYDPPWSEQYFGPGTRLTVT.

This clonotype has a count of ten or more. CDR3 amino acids: CASSVGWQGGYGYTF. The CDR3 DNA follows: TGTGCCAGCAGCGTAGGGTGGCAGGGCGGCTATGGCTACACCTTC. The chain combines TRBV9 with TRBJ1-2; D is possibly TRBD1 (5 bases). Germline V lookup: CDR1 SGDLS, CDR2 YYNGEE. This CDR3 region has 15 residues. Trimming pared 0 bases from V and 4 bases from J, leaving 13 bases between.

This clonotype was recorded many times. The chain recombines TRBV7-9 with TRBJ2-7; D is possibly TRBD2 (5 bases). CDR1 is SEHNR, CDR2 FQNEAQ, per germline (reference sequence). The CDR3 totals 14 residues. With 1 base removed from V and 3 bases from J, the gap between germline ends came to 10 bases. CDR3 DNA: TGTGCCAGCAGCTTAGAGGGCGGGTTCTACGAGCAGTACTTC. Protein: CASSLEGGFYEQYF.

The gene calls are TRBV5-1 and TRBJ1-2; D is ambiguous. This CDR3 comprises 15 residues. CDR1 is SGHRS, CDR2 YFSETQ, per germline. V lost 4 bases and J lost 5, with 18 bases in between. In nucleotides, the CDR3 is TGCGCCAGCAGCCCTGAAGGAGGTCAAGCTTATGGCTACACCTTC. Its translation: CASSPEGGQAYGYTF. The variable domain in full, with the rest retrieved from reference TRBV5-1 and TRBJ1-2, is KAGVTQTPRYLIKTRGQQVTLSCSPISGHRSVSWYQQTPGQGLQFLFEYFSETQRNKGNFPGRFSGRQFSNSRSEMNVSTLELGDSALYLCASSPEGGQAYGYTFGSGTRLTVV.

This clonotype was recorded at least ten times. The chain links TRBV18 to TRBJ2-1, with D hard to call. The CDR3 length is 12 residues. Per germline, CDR1 KGHSH and CDR2 LQKENI. With 0 bases removed from V and 9 bases from J, the gap between germline ends came to 6 bases. The CDR3 sequence: CASSPPISEQFF. Written as DNA, the CDR3 is TGTGCCAGCTCACCACCTATTAGTGAGCAGTTCTTC. Drawing the rest from reference TRBV18 and TRBJ2-1, the complete variable domain is NAGVMQNPRHLVRRRGQEARLRCSPMKGHSHVYWYRQLPEEGLKFMVYLQKENIIDESGMPKERFSAEFPKEGPSILRIQQVVRGDSAAYFCASSPPISEQFFGPGTRLTVL.

J is TRBJ2-5 and V is TRBV2; D is unresolved. Trimming pared 8 bases from V and 0 bases from J, leaving 13 bases between. Germline V lookup: CDR1 SNHLY, CDR2 FYNNEI. The CDR3 contains 14 residues. CDR3 in amino acids: CASGETKYQETQYF. As DNA, the CDR3 is TGTGCCAGCGGAGAAACGAAGTACCAAGAGACCCAGTACTTC.

J is TRBJ2-3 and V is TRBV5-6, with a tentative D call TRBD1 (6 bases). The germline CDR1 and CDR2 sequences are SGHDT and YYEEEE. This CDR3 region has 14 residues. Trimming pared 2 bases from V and 3 bases from J, leaving 10 bases between. The CDR3 bases are TGTGCCAGCAGCTTCGAGGGGGAGACAGATACGCAGTATTTT. It specifies CASSFEGETDTQYF.

The rearrangement uses TRBV18 and TRBJ2-2; 7 positions match TRBD1. V was pared by 3 bases and J by 3 bases, with 7 bases of the junction left unmatched. This CDR3 is built from 16 residues. The germline gives CDR1 KGHSH, CDR2 LQKENI. The CDR3 spells CASSPMTGLDTGELFF. CDR3 in DNA: TGTGCCAGCTCACCCATGACAGGGCTGGACACCGGGGAGCTGTTTTTT.

The table lists this clonotype with a few counts. The chain joins TRBV10-3 to TRBJ2-4, with D tentatively TRBD1 (7 bases). CDR1 is ENHRY and CDR2 is SYGVKD in the germline V gene. V dropped 10 bases and J dropped 9 bases, with 19 bases sitting between them. The CDR3 length is 13 residues. CDR3 in amino acids: CATRQGDSGIQYF. As DNA, the CDR3 is TGTGCCACCAGACAGGGAGATAGCGGCATTCAGTACTTC.

This clonotype was seen only a few times. This chain connects TRBV2 to TRBJ2-1, with TRBD1 matching over 8 bases. J gave up 10 bases and V 6 bases, and 5 bases lay outside the gene matches. This CDR3 comprises 12 residues. Germline V lookup: CDR1 SNHLY, CDR2 FYNNEI. CDR3 sequence: CASSDDRGEQFF. The CDR3 bases are TGTGCCAGCAGCGACGACAGGGGAGAGCAGTTCTTC.

This chain links TRBV7-9 with TRBJ1-5, with unresolved D. The CDR3 runs to 15 residues. Trimming took off 0 bases at V and 5 bases at J, with 11 bases between the two ends. From germline, CDR1 is SEHNR and CDR2 FQNEAQ (reference sequence). CDR3 amino acids: CASSLAGRRDQPQHF. The CDR3 DNA reads TGTGCCAGCAGCTTAGCAGGACGGCGGGATCAGCCCCAGCATTTT. The full variable domain, rest sourced from reference TRBV7-9 and TRBJ1-5, is DTGVSQNPRHKITKRGQNVTFRCDPISEHNRLYWYRQTLGQGPEFLTYFQNEAQLEKSRLLSDRFSAERPKGSFSTLEIQRTEQGDSAMYLCASSLAGRRDQPQHFGDGTRLSIL.

This clonotype was observed a few times. V usage is TRBV20-1 and J usage is TRBJ1-1; D not certain. The germline gives CDR1 DFQATT, CDR2 SNEGSKA (reference sequence). The V gene lost 6 bases and the J gene lost 0 bases, with 17 bases spanning the gap. The CDR3 is 15 residues long. The CDR3 here is CSARESEVMNTEAFF. As DNA, the CDR3 is TGCAGTGCCCGAGAATCAGAGGTTATGAACACTGAAGCTTTCTTT.

This clonotype was found a few times. The rearrangement uses TRBV12-1 and TRBJ2-1. TRBV12-1 is tagged as a pseudogene. The CDR3 sequence is 13 residues long. The CDR3 reads CASSFVGFDEQFF. The CDR3 DNA sequence: TGTGCCAGCAGCTTTGTTGGCTTCGATGAGCAGTTCTTC.

In this sample, this clonotype turned up many times. The gene calls are TRBV7-9 and TRBJ1-2; D gene unclear. CDR1 and CDR2 from the germline V gene are SEHNR and FQNEAQ (reference sequence). The CDR3 sequence is 13 residues long. With 1 base removed from V and 2 bases from J, the gap between germline ends came to 5 bases. The CDR3 nucleotides read TGTGCCAGCAGCTTAGGGGTAAACTATGGCTACACCTTC. It translates to CASSLGVNYGYTF.

In its sample, this clonotype was seen a few times. The chain has TRBV4-1 and TRBJ1-5; 9 bases match TRBD1. This CDR3 is 16 amino acids long. The V and J ends lost 4 bases and 5 bases, in that order; junction bases with no gene match: 9. Germline CDR1 is MGHRA and CDR2 is YSYEKL. The DNA for the CDR3 is TGCGCCAGCAGCCCCACGCCGGGACAGGGACATCAGCCCCAGCATTTT. Protein: CASSPTPGQGHQPQHF.

This clonotype was counted at least ten times. V is TRBV30 and J is TRBJ1-2; 9 nucleotides match TRBD1. The trim removed 8 bases at V and 3 bases at J, leaving 10 bases unmatched. The CDR3 length is 14 residues. Germline-derived CDR1 and CDR2 are GTSNPN and SVGIG (reference sequence). The CDR3 loop reads CATPGTGNYYGYTF. For the CDR3, the DNA is TGTGCCACACCCGGGACAGGGAACTACTATGGCTACACCTTC.

This clonotype occurred many times. The chain employs TRBV28 and TRBJ2-7; D gene ambiguous. This CDR3 region has 11 residues. Germline CDR1 MDHEN, CDR2 SYDVKM. V was trimmed by 6 bases and J by 4 bases, leaving 7 bases between them. CDR3 region: CASSILYEQYF. The CDR3, as DNA: TGTGCCAGCAGCATCTTATACGAGCAGTACTTC.

The sample holds a few counts of this clonotype. The rearrangement uses TRBV7-9 and TRBJ1-3; D is undetermined. Germline V gene data show CDR1 as SEHNR and CDR2 as FQNEAQ (reference sequence). V dropped 1 base and J dropped 1 base, with 2 bases sitting between them. This CDR3 has 13 amino acids. The CDR3 here is CASSLESGNTIYF. The CDR3 DNA is TGTGCCAGCAGCTTAGAATCTGGAAACACCATATATTTT.

This clonotype was picked up a small number of times. The rearrangement links TRBV29-1 to TRBJ1-1; weak D call: TRBD1 (5 bases). The CDR3 is 16 amino acids. CDR1 is SQVTM and CDR2 is ANQGSEA in the germline V gene. V lost 0 bases, J lost 0 bases, and 14 bases lay in between. The CDR3 nucleotides are TGCAGCGTTGAAGATGGGGCTCTGAGTGTGAACACTGAAGCTTTCTTT. It is translated as CSVEDGALSVNTEAFF.

The chain recombines TRBV7-3 with TRBJ2-5; 8 bases are a match to TRBD2. The CDR3 runs to 14 residues. With 7 bases clipped from V and 4 bases from J, the junction kept 8 bases outside the gene matches. Germline CDR1 is SGHTA and CDR2 is FQGTGA. The chain's CDR3 is CASKASAGVETQYF. The CDR3 nucleotides are TGTGCCAGCAAAGCCTCAGCGGGGGTAGAGACCCAGTACTTC.

The J gene is TRBJ1-6, the V gene TRBV20-1; maybe TRBD1 (6 bases). This CDR3 is built from 17 residues. Trimming shortened V by 0 bases and J by 10 bases, and 22 bases separated the two germline ends. Germline loops: CDR1 DFQATT, CDR2 SNEGSKA (reference sequence). The DNA of the CDR3 is TGCAGTGCTAGAGATACGGCGACGGGACGGGGGCGATCACCCCTCCACTTT. This translates into CSARDTATGRGRSPLHF.

A remark on this clonotype: One end of the junction does not line up with germline, which may come from a read error. The CDR3 region is CASNLVLGNTIYF. DNA of the CDR3: TGTGCCAGCAACTTAGTGTTGGGGAACACCATATATTTT. The chain recombines TRBV11-2 with TRBJ1-3, with unresolved D. The CDR3 length is 13 residues. CDR1 is SGHAT, CDR2 FQNNGV, per germline.

V is TRBV2 and J is TRBJ2-1, with D possibly matching TRBD1 (5 bases). From germline, CDR1 is SNHLY and CDR2 FYNNEI. The CDR3 covers 15 residues. V was pared by 2 bases and J by 4 bases, with 12 bases between. CDR3: CASSEIQQEYNEQFF. The CDR3 coding sequence is TGTGCCAGCAGTGAAATCCAACAGGAGTACAATGAGCAGTTCTTC.

This clonotype was detected many times. The V and J genes are TRBV9 and TRBJ1-4, with D perhaps matching TRBD1 (5 bases). The germline V and J ends were trimmed by 3 bases and 7 bases, with 16 bases remaining between them. CDR1 is SGDLS, CDR2 YYNGEE, per germline. This CDR3 contains 15 residues. The chain's CDR3 is CASSALEGRFEKLFF. The CDR3 coding sequence is TGTGCCAGCAGCGCCCTTGAGGGACGGTTTGAAAAACTGTTTTTT.

This clonotype occurred many times. The chain couples TRBV6-5 to TRBJ2-7, with TRBD2 identical over 10 bases. V lost 8 bases to trimming and J lost 3 bases; unmatched junction nucleotides: 4. CDR1 MNHEY and CDR2 SVGAGI come from the germline V gene. The CDR3 is 13 amino acids. CDR3 sequence reads: CASGTSADYEQYF. Written as DNA, the CDR3 is TGTGCCAGCGGGACTAGCGCAGACTACGAGCAGTACTTC.

The rearrangement uses TRBV7-9 and TRBJ1-2; D might be TRBD1 (5 bases). Germline loops: CDR1 SEHNR, CDR2 FQNEAQ (reference sequence). The V gene lost 4 bases and the J gene lost 3 bases, with 21 bases spanning the gap. The CDR3 length is 17 residues. Here the CDR3 DNA reads TGTGCCAGCAGCTCCCCGGGACGGTGGATAGGGGACTATGGCTACACCTTC. Its translation is CASSSPGRWIGDYGYTF. The whole variable domain, filled in from reference TRBV7-9 and TRBJ1-2, reads DTGVSQNPRHKITKRGQNVTFRCDPISEHNRLYWYRQTLGQGPEFLTYFQNEAQLEKSRLLSDRFSAERPKGSFSTLEIQRTEQGDSAMYLCASSSPGRWIGDYGYTFGSGTRLTVV.

The chain recombines TRBV7-6 with TRBJ2-4; 7 bases agree with TRBD1. Germline lookup yields CDR1 SGHVS and CDR2 FNYEAQ. The ends lost 5 bases at V and 2 bases at J; junction bases unmatched: 6. The CDR3 length is 15 residues. The CDR3 coding sequence is TGTGCCAGCAGCCCAGGGGACAGAACCAAAAACATTCAGTACTTC. The encoded protein is CASSPGDRTKNIQYF.

Ten or more counts support this clonotype. V gene TRBV5-1 combines with J gene TRBJ2-3, with 8 bases lining up with TRBD1. CDR3 length: 15 residues. The germline gives CDR1 SGHRS, CDR2 YFSETQ. After removal of 4 bases from V and 0 bases from J, the junction contained 4 bases not matched to a gene. DNA of the CDR3: TGCGCCAGCAGCGGACAGGGAAGAAGCACAGATACGCAGTATTTT. It codes for CASSGQGRSTDTQYF.